This T cell receptor beta chain was captured in a study of OX40 agonist ivuxolimab in advanced cancers. This CDR3 contains 12 residues. V lost 5 bases, J lost 9 bases, and 12 bases lay in between. CDR1 and CDR2 (germline): MDHEN, SYDVKM. Data came from immunoSEQ multiplex PCR; TCRdb stores just in-frame clones and leaves some out. In the table there are about 54,000 clones, 84% of which are singletons. The sample in question was CD4+ or CD8+ T cells sorted from blood, obtained in a trial of the OX40 agonist ivuxolimab. The clonotype was recovered from an adult with an advanced solid tumor such as melanoma, head and neck, liver or kidney cancer. V gene TRBV28 combines with J gene TRBJ2-3, with D unclear. The CDR3, as DNA: TGTGCCAGCAGTCTCCTCTGGGTAACGCAGTATTTT. Translated: CASSLLWVTQYF.